This T cell receptor (beta chain) was identified during a study of T-cell memory formation after mild COVID-19 (dated by TCRdb to about 2021). Concerning the study at large: TCR sequence clusters from the two donors were found to be largely donor specific. In a couple of donors, T-cell clones that expanded and contracted after mild COVID-19 were followed by sequencing TCRalpha and TCRbeta repertoires longitudinally. The cohort comprised two young, previously healthy adult volunteers, one female and one male. What the study reported, not specific to this receptor: From day 15 to 85, contracting clones showed balanced CD4/CD8 phenotypes, whereas a second wave of clones that expanded from day 15 to 37 leaned towards CD4+. Contracting CD4+ clones were found mainly in CM and EM memory subsets, while CD8+ clones were enriched in EMRA. Only a couple of mild cases were covered by the study, and larger cohorts that include severe cases with pre-infection samples were considered necessary. SARS-CoV-2 specificity of the second-wave clones peaking on day 37 was not confirmed. Some responding clones were detected in pre-infection memory, which suggested that pre-existing cross-reactive memory T cells had joined the SARS-CoV-2 response.

Sequences SNHLY (CDR1) and FYNNEI (CDR2) are obtained from the germline V gene. The CDR3, cysteine through phenylalanine, is 12 amino acids long. The CDR3 DNA has 36 bases and is translated from base 1. V is reduced by 3 bases and J by 6 bases, leaving a spacing of 6 bases between them. This clonotype was observed a few times. Its antigen remains undetermined. Base qualities are missing; no much larger clone stands one base away. For sequencing, an Illumina NovaSeq 6000 was employed. TCRalpha and TCRbeta cDNA libraries were built by 5'RACE with constant-segment primers, adding sample barcodes and unique molecular identifiers. Trizol reagent was used to extract RNA from every sample. Libraries were amplified in two PCR steps, with a second sample barcode and Illumina TruSeq adapters added in the second step. Libraries were sequenced on an Illumina NovaSeq with 2 x 150 bp paired-end reads. The paper's processing steps were these. The reads were demultiplexed and collapsed into UMI-guided consensus sequences using migec v1.2.7. With mixcr v2.1.11, UMI consensuses were aligned to TRA and TRB V and J templates and assembled into clonotypes. Expanded or contracted clonotypes were those called significant by both edgeR and NoisET, with noise models trained on biological replicates. edgeR calls used a false discovery rate-adjusted p below 0.01 and a log2 fold-change threshold of 1. As an exploratory analysis of dynamics, PCA with hierarchical clustering was applied to max-normalized trajectories of the 1000 most abundant clonotypes. The CD4 or CD8 phenotype of responding clones was assigned using the separately sequenced CD4+ and CD8+ repertoires. In TCRdb, the public reads were trimmed at Q25 with fastp and aligned with MiXCR, with productive beta chains retained. All rows with the same CDR3 protein become a single entry with the most common DNA and genes. What appears here as the V and J calls and clone size reflects TCRdb's work, not the paper's. In this sample the table shows about 250,000 distinct CDR3 sequences, over 15% of which occur a single time. More than 2% of the sample lies in the top ten.

Ficoll-Paque density gradient centrifugation was the method used to isolate PBMCs. Rearrangement joined TRBV2 to TRBJ2-4; a confident D gene designation cannot be given. The receptor's source is an adult woman who had mild COVID-19 (a few samples of this study predate the infection). The sample titles of this study are shuffled in the database, so cell type and time point are left out; the donor was told from shared clones. The sequenced sample consisted of PBMCs or a T cell subset sorted from them (not recorded which). The CDR3 loop reads CASSDGRNIQYF. The DNA sequence is as follows: TGTGCCAGCAGTGACGGCAGAAACATTCAGTACTTC.